This TCR beta chain came from a study of blood T cell repertoires in COVID-19. Whole-study context: Specimens from acute and convalescent COVID-19 originated in the United States, Italy and Spain. In each case, the material was cDNA or gDNA derived from T cells, B-cell-depleted T cells, or PBMCs.

Original handling: Amplifying reference gene primers gave estimates of nucleated cell counts. Repertoires were generated with immunoSEQ multiplex PCR, while TCRdb's copy carries only in-frame clones and drops some. The DNA gave D and trimming, while V, J and clone size come from that table. The profile shows some 110,000 clones, approximately 84% of them singletons. CDR1 and CDR2 (germline): MNHEY, SMNVEV (reference sequence). The germline V and J ends were trimmed by 2 bases and 9 bases, with 11 bases remaining between them. The CDR3 length is 14 residues. This TCR was recovered from a man between 65 and 80 years old with active or convalescent COVID-19. The V gene is TRBV27, the J gene TRBJ1-6, with D possibly matching TRBD1 (5 bases). The sequenced sample was peripheral blood. CDR3 protein: CASSLVRQGSPLHF. CDR3 coding DNA: TGTGCCAGCAGTTTAGTTAGGCAGGGTTCACCCCTCCACTTT.